Each of the 32 T cell receptor beta chains below was sequenced from the same sample in a study of OX40 agonist ivuxolimab in advanced cancers. Profiled with immunoSEQ multiplex PCR; TCRdb holds only in-frame clones, not every one. There are some 100,000 clones in the sample; less than 90% occur only once, and about 1.1% lies in the top ten. Sequenced here: CD4+ or CD8+ T cells sorted from blood, sampled in a trial of the OX40 agonist ivuxolimab. Receptors were obtained from an adult with an advanced solid tumor such as melanoma, head and neck, liver or kidney cancer.

The V call is TRBV5-6, the J call TRBJ1-1, with TRBD1 as a possible D gene (5 bases). V was clipped by 0 bases and J by 0 bases, with 12 bases between them. CDR1 is SGHDT, CDR2 YYEEEE, per germline. This CDR3 has 16 residues. The DNA for the CDR3 is TGTGCCAGCAGCTTGGACCTCGGGACTATGAACACTGAAGCTTTCTTT. Amino acid sequence: CASSLDLGTMNTEAFF.

This CDR3 reads CASTLAGGRTGELFF. The CDR3 nucleotides read TGTGCCAGCACGTTAGCGGGGGGACGCACCGGGGAGCTGTTTTTT. The chain recombines TRBV2 with TRBJ2-2; 10 positions match TRBD2. The ends lost 7 bases at V and 4 bases at J; junction bases unmatched: 6. The V gene's germline CDR1 is SNHLY and CDR2 FYNNEI. CDR3 length: 15 amino acids. Together with reference TRBV2 and TRBJ2-2, the CDR3 gives the full variable domain: EPEVTQTPSHQVTQMGQEVILRCVPISNHLYFYWYRQILGQKVEFLVSFYNNEISEKSEIFDDQFSVERPDGSNFTLKIRSTKLEDSAMYFCASTLAGGRTGELFFGEGSRLTVL.

A single count supports this clone. The chain recombines TRBV29-1 with TRBJ2-5; 8 positions agree with TRBD2. V was pared by 8 bases and J by 4 bases, with 3 bases of the junction left unmatched. This CDR3 contains 11 residues. The germline V gene has CDR1 SQVTM and CDR2 ANQGSEA. This CDR3 is CSLTSGETQYF. DNA for the CDR3: TGCAGCCTTACTAGCGGAGAGACCCAGTACTTC.

J is TRBJ1-1 and V is TRBV5-1, with 8 bases fitting TRBD1. Germline lookup yields CDR1 SGHRS and CDR2 YFSETQ. The CDR3 loop spans 14 amino acids. Unmatched junction bases numbered 8, after V lost 4 bases and J lost 6 bases. Here the CDR3 DNA reads TGCGCCAGCAGCCCGTCGACAGGGGACGCTGAAGCTTTCTTT. This sequence encodes CASSPSTGDAEAFF.

The rearrangement joins TRBV4-3 to TRBJ1-2; 9 bases align to TRBD1. This CDR3 is built from 14 residues. Per germline, CDR1 LGHNA and CDR2 YSLEER. Germline trimming cut 4 bases from V and 8 bases from J; bases unmatched to any gene: 8. The CDR3 spells CASSPGQGVRGYTF. The CDR3 DNA sequence: TGCGCCAGCAGCCCGGGACAGGGAGTGAGGGGCTACACCTTC.

A note on this clone: Relative to the germline gene, one junction end is altered; a read error may explain this. The rearrangement links TRBV7-3 to TRBJ2-3; the match to TRBD1 covers 7 bases. Germline CDR1 and CDR2: SGHTA and FQGTGA. This CDR3 region has 13 residues. The chain's CDR3 is CASSLDDRDKQYF. The CDR3 coding sequence is TGTGCCAGCAGCTTAGACGACAGGGATAAGCAGTATTTT.

The rearrangement links TRBV18 to TRBJ2-2; no clear D. Germline-derived CDR1 and CDR2 are KGHSH and LQKENI. Deletions cut 3 bases from V and 5 bases from J, with 10 bases between. The CDR3 length is 14 residues. The DNA of the CDR3 is TGTGCCAGCTCACCCTCCCGTGGTACCGGGGAGCTGTTTTTT. This sequence encodes CASSPSRGTGELFF.

This chain links TRBV9 with TRBJ1-3; 8 bases align to TRBD1. Germline-derived CDR1 and CDR2 are SGDLS and YYNGEE. The CDR3 loop spans 14 amino acids. J was trimmed by 4 bases and V by 5 bases; bases with no gene match: 5. This CDR3 is CASRATGEGNTIYF. The CDR3 coding sequence is TGTGCCAGCAGGGCGACAGGGGAAGGAAACACCATATATTTT. Variable domain in full (rest from reference TRBV9 and TRBJ1-3): DSGVTQTPKHLITATGQRVTLRCSPRSGDLSVYWYQQSLDQGLQFLIQYYNGEERAKGNILERFSAQQFPDLHSELNLSSLELGDSALYFCASRATGEGNTIYFGEGSWLTVV.

The V gene is TRBV5-1, the J gene TRBJ2-1; 10 bases line up with TRBD2. Germline-derived CDR1 and CDR2 are SGHRS and YFSETQ. Losses at the gene ends were 5 bases for V and 3 bases for J; bases not matched to a gene: 5. This CDR3 comprises 15 residues. The chain's CDR3 is CASRFTSGDYNEQFF. DNA for the CDR3: TGCGCCAGCAGATTTACTAGCGGGGACTACAATGAGCAGTTCTTC. The full variable domain, in which reference TRBV5-1 and TRBJ2-1 provide the parts outside the CDR3, is KAGVTQTPRYLIKTRGQQVTLSCSPISGHRSVSWYQQTPGQGLQFLFEYFSETQRNKGNFPGRFSGRQFSNSRSEMNVSTLELGDSALYLCASRFTSGDYNEQFFGPGTRLTVL.

This chain links TRBV7-8 with TRBJ1-5; 7 nucleotides align to TRBD1. J lost 5 bases, V lost 2 bases, and 0 bases had no gene match. Germline CDR1 and CDR2: SGHVS and FQNEAQ. The length of the CDR3 is 13 residues. This chain's CDR3 is CASSLQGDQPQHF. Here the CDR3 DNA reads TGTGCCAGCAGCTTACAGGGGGATCAGCCCCAGCATTTT.

This chain connects TRBV30 to TRBJ1-5, with D perhaps TRBD1 (5 bases). Trimming pared 0 bases from V and 4 bases from J, leaving 13 bases between. CDR3 length: 15 residues. Per germline, CDR1 GTSNPN and CDR2 SVGIG (reference sequence). CDR3 residues: CAWSVSTGLNQPQHF. CDR3 DNA: TGTGCCTGGAGTGTAAGTACAGGCCTTAATCAGCCCCAGCATTTT.

The V and J genes are TRBV27 and TRBJ1-1; TRBD1 aligns across 12 bases. Germline trimming cut 4 bases from V and 7 bases from J; bases unmatched to any gene: 13. This CDR3 contains 17 residues. Germline V gene sequence: CDR1 MNHEY, CDR2 SMNVEV (reference sequence). In DNA, the CDR3 is TGTGCCAGCAGTTATGATGTCCGGGACAGGGGGCGAGGTGAAGCTTTCTTT. Protein: CASSYDVRDRGRGEAFF.

A remark on this clone: Other DNA sequences in this sample translate to the same CDR3. The genes are TRBV7-3 and TRBJ2-5; D not certain. The CDR3 contains 12 residues. Trimming left V 1 base short and J 5 bases short, with 5 bases between. Germline CDR1 SGHTA, CDR2 FQGTGA. The CDR3 spells CASSLNGETQYF. CDR3 DNA: TGTGCCAGCAGCTTAAACGGGGAGACCCAGTACTTC.

The V gene is TRBV6-5, the J gene TRBJ1-6; D gene ambiguous. Germline CDR1 and CDR2: MNHEY and SVGAGI. Trimming cost V 5 bases and J 9 bases, with 11 bases left between them. The CDR3 length is 13 residues. CDR3 region: CASSDPLVSPLHF. DNA of the CDR3: TGTGCCAGCAGTGATCCATTGGTTTCACCCCTCCACTTT.

The CDR3 sequence: CASSPPGIGGAEAFF. In DNA, the CDR3 is TGTGCCAGCAGCCCACCCGGGATCGGGGGAGCTGAAGCTTTCTTT. This chain links TRBV5-4 with TRBJ1-1, with a weak D call TRBD1 (5 bases). Deletions cut 4 bases from V and 6 bases from J, with 19 bases between. The length of the CDR3 is 15 residues. CDR1 SGHNT and CDR2 YYREEE come from the germline V gene (reference sequence).

This sequence joins TRBV5-1 and TRBJ1-1; TRBD1 might be the D (6 bases). Germline V gives CDR1 SGHRS, CDR2 YFSETQ. With 0 bases removed from V and 0 bases from J, the gap between germline ends came to 15 bases. The CDR3 runs 17 residues. Written as DNA, the CDR3 is TGCGCCAGCAGCTTGGCCCGCGGGGGCGATATGAACACTGAAGCTTTCTTT. Amino acids: CASSLARGGDMNTEAFF.

This chain connects TRBV5-1 to TRBJ2-3; 14 nucleotides agree with TRBD2. The V gene end was trimmed by 3 bases and the J gene end by 5 bases; junction bases not matched to a gene: 5. Germline V gene sequence: CDR1 SGHRS, CDR2 YFSETQ. The CDR3 is 16 amino acids. The DNA for the CDR3 is TGCGCCAGCAGCTCCGGGACTAGCGGGGGAATAGATACGCAGTATTTT. It encodes CASSSGTSGGIDTQYF.

V is TRBV2 and J is TRBJ2-2; weak D call: TRBD1 (6 bases). Trimming took off 4 bases at V and 1 base at J, with 7 bases between the two ends. This CDR3 contains 14 residues. The germline CDR1 and CDR2 sequences are SNHLY and FYNNEI. The CDR3 sequence: CASSATGNTGELFF. The CDR3, as DNA: TGTGCCAGCAGTGCGACAGGGAACACCGGGGAGCTGTTTTTT.

V and J are TRBV5-1 and TRBJ1-2; TRBD1 might be the D (6 bases). The CDR3 covers 14 residues. V lost 2 bases to trimming and J lost 2 bases, with 10 bases between them. CDR1 and CDR2 (germline): SGHRS, YFSETQ. The CDR3 nucleotides read TGCGCCAGCAGCTTCCGGGACACCAACTATGGCTACACCTTC. Translating gives CASSFRDTNYGYTF.

This chain links TRBV27 with TRBJ1-5; D possibly corresponds to TRBD1 (6 bases). CDR3 length equals 16 residues. Deletions cut 5 bases from V and 2 bases from J, with 16 bases between. Germline CDR1 and CDR2: MNHEY and SMNVEV (reference sequence). Here the CDR3 DNA reads TGTGCCAGCAGTCCTTCCACAGGGTACGGCAATCAGCCCCAGCATTTT. Protein: CASSPSTGYGNQPQHF.

This chain joins TRBV19 and TRBJ1-5, with a possible D match to TRBD1 (6 bases). CDR3 length equals 17 residues. Trimming shortened V by 6 bases and J by 2 bases, and 20 bases separated the two germline ends. CDR1 is LNHDA, CDR2 SQIVND, per germline (reference sequence). CDR3 in DNA: TGTGCCAGTAGCCTAACTGGACAGCGTGATGGCAATCAGCCCCAGCATTTT. Translating gives CASSLTGQRDGNQPQHF. The full variable domain, in which reference TRBV19 and TRBJ1-5 provide the parts outside the CDR3, is DGGITQSPKYLFRKEGQNVTLSCEQNLNHDAMYWYRQDPGQGLRLIYYSQIVNDFQKGDIAEGYSVSREKKESFPLTVTSAQKNPTAFYLCASSLTGQRDGNQPQHFGDGTRLSIL.

The chain has TRBV29-1 and TRBJ1-4; 9 bases match TRBD1. The CDR3 consists of 11 residues. V lost 7 bases, J lost 10 bases, and 4 bases stayed unmatched. Germline loops: CDR1 SQVTM, CDR2 ANQGSEA. Written as DNA, the CDR3 is TGCAGCGCGGTGGGACAGGGAAAACTGTTTTTT. Translation gives CSAVGQGKLFF.

The chain uses TRBV6-5 and TRBJ2-7; D gene unclear. This CDR3 is built from 13 residues. V lost 6 bases to trimming and J lost 5 bases, with 14 bases between them. CDR1 and CDR2 (germline): MNHEY, SVGAGI. CDR3 sequence: CASSSPVGHEQYF. The CDR3, as DNA: TGTGCCAGCAGCAGCCCCGTTGGCCACGAGCAGTACTTC.

The genes are TRBV7-2 and TRBJ1-2; TRBD1 matches at 12 bases. Looked up from germline, CDR1 is SGHTA and CDR2 is FQGNSA. CDR3 length: 16 amino acids. Losses at the gene ends were 5 bases for V and 4 bases for J; bases not matched to a gene: 8. The CDR3 DNA sequence: TGTGCCAGCAGCCGGGGACAGGGGGCATCTGGCTATGGCTACACCTTC. Its protein is CASSRGQGASGYGYTF. The whole variable domain, filled in from reference TRBV7-2 and TRBJ1-2, reads GAGVSQSPSNKVTEKGKDVELRCDPISGHTALYWYRQSLGQGLEFLIYFQGNSAPDKSGLPSDRFSAERTGGSVSTLTIQRTQQEDSAVYLCASSRGQGASGYGYTFGSGTRLTVV.

This chain uses TRBV19 with TRBJ2-2; unclear D gene. The CDR3 runs 12 residues. Trimming took off 3 bases at V and 8 bases at J, with 7 bases between the two ends. Germline values: CDR1 LNHDA, CDR2 SQIVND (reference sequence). This CDR3 reads CASSISRGELFF. CDR3 bases: TGTGCCAGTAGTATCTCCCGGGGGGAGCTGTTTTTT.

V is TRBV6-1 and J is TRBJ1-1; D gene ambiguous. V shed 2 bases and J shed 4 bases, with 17 bases lying between them. The CDR3 totals 16 residues. Germline values: CDR1 MNHNS, CDR2 SASEGT. The CDR3, as DNA: TGTGCCAGCAGTGAACCAAGCCGACTTAGGACCACTGAAGCTTTCTTT. This encodes CASSEPSRLRTTEAFF.

This clone was seen repeatedly, ten times or more. The chain combines TRBV6-5 with TRBJ1-6; D gene uncertain. V was pared by 2 bases and J by 5 bases, with 7 bases between. The germline V gene encodes CDR1 MNHEY and CDR2 SVGAGI. This CDR3 contains 14 residues. CDR3 loop: CASSYGQDNSPLHF. CDR3 DNA: TGTGCCAGCAGTTACGGGCAGGATAATTCACCCCTCCACTTT.

V usage is TRBV29-1 and J usage is TRBJ2-3; 7 bases align to TRBD1. The junction had 21 bases not matched to a gene; V was cut back by 8 bases and J by 4 bases. The length of the CDR3 is 17 residues. CDR1 and CDR2 (germline): SQVTM, ANQGSEA. This CDR3 reads CSTRRTGLFGSADTQYF. CDR3 DNA sequence: TGCAGCACCCGAAGGACAGGATTGTTCGGGTCCGCAGATACGCAGTATTTT.

The genes are TRBV27 and TRBJ2-1; tentatively, D is TRBD1 (5 bases). CDR1 and CDR2 from the germline V gene are MNHEY and SMNVEV (reference sequence). Trimming removed 3 bases at V and 1 base at J, with 10 bases between. This CDR3 contains 15 residues. The CDR3 nucleotides read TGTGCCAGCAGTTTGCTAGGGGATTCCTACAATGAGCAGTTCTTC. Its protein product is CASSLLGDSYNEQFF.

The chain is built from TRBV19 and TRBJ1-1; TRBD1 agrees at 11 bases. Germline V gene sequence: CDR1 LNHDA, CDR2 SQIVND (reference sequence). The CDR3 runs 15 residues. V shed 7 bases and J 7 bases; nucleotides not matched to a gene: 11. The CDR3 sequence: CASISRDRGYLEAFF. The CDR3 region has the DNA TGTGCCAGTATTAGCCGGGACAGGGGGTACCTTGAAGCTTTCTTT.

V is TRBV6-5 and J is TRBJ1-2; D uncertain. Germline V gene sequence: CDR1 MNHEY, CDR2 SVGAGI. This CDR3 is 14 amino acids long. The V end lost 6 bases, the J end lost 8 bases, and 19 bases lay between the germline ends. The chain's CDR3 is CASRMGSPSGGYTF. Here the CDR3 DNA reads TGTGCCAGCAGGATGGGATCACCCTCGGGCGGCTACACCTTC.

V gene TRBV10-1 combines with J gene TRBJ2-2; 7 bases align to TRBD1. This CDR3 comprises 14 residues. CDR1 WNHNN and CDR2 SYGVQD come from the germline V gene (reference sequence). The V and J ends lost 3 bases and 5 bases, in that order; junction bases with no gene match: 3. The CDR3, as DNA: TGCGCCAGCAGTGACCAGGGGGTTACCGGGGAGCTGTTTTTT. Translated: CASSDQGVTGELFF.